These 25 T cell receptor beta chains came from one sample sequenced in a study of spatial heterogeneity in lung cancer. TCRdb itself ran the 5' RACE reads through MiXCR, one entry per CDR3 protein. The sample carries 10,000 to 15,000 distinct CDR3 sequences, 5.5% to 7.5% recorded once. The time point: sample taken at primary tumor resection. The study sequenced unsorted whole RNA from tumor, nontumor lung or frozen PBMC. This material consisted of normal lung tissue next to the tumor, taken at surgery. All receptors derive from a male donor with early-stage non-small cell lung cancer.

The table lists this clonotype with many counts. V gene TRBV20-1 combines with J gene TRBJ1-2; possible D gene TRBD1, 5 bases. Germline V gene lookup returns CDR1 DFQATT and CDR2 SNEGSKA (reference sequence). CDR3 length: 14 residues. Trimming cost V 0 bases and J 8 bases, with 16 bases left between them. The CDR3 DNA reads as TGCAGTGCTAGAGATTGGCGGAAGGAGGGGGGCTACACCTTC. It codes for CSARDWRKEGGYTF.

This clonotype turned up a few times. This rearrangement joins TRBV25-1 to TRBJ2-1; 12 nucleotides align to TRBD2. Germline-derived CDR1 and CDR2 are MGHDK and SYGVNS. V lost 8 bases to trimming and J lost 7 bases; unmatched junction nucleotides: 9. The CDR3 length is 15 residues. DNA for the CDR3: TGTGCCAGCGGGACTAGCGGGCTCCAACGGAATGAGCAGTTCTTC. This translates into CASGTSGLQRNEQFF.

This clonotype occurred many times. The chain links TRBV2 to TRBJ1-5; 7 nucleotides match TRBD1. CDR1 is SNHLY and CDR2 is FYNNEI in the germline V gene. Losses at the gene ends were 8 bases for V and 4 bases for J; bases not matched to a gene: 8. The CDR3 runs to 14 residues. The CDR3 loop is CASGVGRGNQPQHF. The CDR3 nucleotides read TGTGCCAGCGGGGTCGGCAGGGGGAATCAGCCCCAGCATTTT.

At least ten counts were recorded for this clonotype. V and J are TRBV3-2 and TRBJ2-1; TRBD2 was called by the table and not checked on the DNA. TRBV3-2 is a pseudogene. The CDR3 spans 14 residues. In DNA, the CDR3 is TGTGCCAGCACCCCGGGACGGCCTGTCAATGAGCAGTTCTTC. This gives the protein CASTPGRPVNEQFF.

This clonotype appeared many times. The V call is TRBV5-1, the J call TRBJ2-7; no definite D call. This CDR3 comprises 15 residues. Germline loops: CDR1 SGHRS, CDR2 YFSETQ. With 3 bases removed from V and 2 bases from J, the gap between germline ends came to 15 bases. CDR3 loop: CASSSPGLTPYEQYF. Here the CDR3 DNA reads TGCGCCAGCAGCTCCCCGGGCCTTACCCCCTACGAGCAGTACTTC.

The chain couples TRBV20-1 to TRBJ1-1, with no clear D. CDR1 DFQATT and CDR2 SNEGSKA come from the germline V gene (reference sequence). CDR3 size: 13 residues. Trimming removed 5 bases at V and 1 base at J, with 11 bases between. The CDR3 DNA follows: TGCAGTGCTCTGGGAGCCCCGAACACTGAAGCTTTCTTT. This gives the protein CSALGAPNTEAFF.

This clonotype was found many times. The rearrangement links TRBV11-2 to TRBJ2-2; 8 nucleotides match TRBD1. This CDR3 has 16 residues. Losses at the gene ends were 8 bases for V and 4 bases for J; bases not matched to a gene: 12. Germline values: CDR1 SGHAT, CDR2 FQNNGV. The DNA of the CDR3 is TGTGCCAGCCGCCGACGGACAGGGTTCCTCACCGGGGAGCTGTTTTTT. Encoded protein: CASRRRTGFLTGELFF.

This clonotype has more than one count but fewer than ten. The V and J genes are TRBV3-1 and TRBJ2-5; weak D call: TRBD2 (6 bases). The length of the CDR3 is 16 residues. Germline lookup yields CDR1 LGHDT and CDR2 YNNKEL (reference sequence). The V and J ends lost 1 base and 5 bases respectively, with 17 bases between them. CDR3 nucleotides: TGTGCCAGCAGCCAAGCCCTAGCGAGAGGGGCGGAGACCCAGTACTTC. This sequence encodes CASSQALARGAETQYF.

This clonotype was observed many times. This chain connects TRBV6-2 or TRBV6-3 to TRBJ2-7; 7 nucleotides match TRBD2. Unmatched junction bases numbered 9, after V lost 7 bases and J lost 0 bases. Germline V gives CDR1 MNHEY, CDR2 SVGEGT. The CDR3 totals 15 residues. CDR3 sequence reads: CASTHGGGSSYEQYF. The CDR3 region has the DNA TGTGCCAGCACCCACGGCGGGGGTAGCTCCTACGAGCAGTACTTC.

This clonotype was found a few times. The J gene is TRBJ1-3, the V gene TRBV6-5; D is undetermined. V lost 0 bases and J 2 bases, leaving 8 bases between the germline ends. The CDR3 is 15 residues long. Germline CDR1 reads MNHEY; CDR2 reads SVGAGI. As DNA, the CDR3 is TGTGCCAGCAGTTACTCGGAAGGAACTGGAAACACCATATATTTT. Translated: CASSYSEGTGNTIYF.

The chain carries TRBV30 and TRBJ2-7; tentative D call: TRBD2 (6 bases). This CDR3 contains 12 residues. From germline, CDR1 is GTSNPN and CDR2 SVGIG (reference sequence). The ends were cut back, 4 bases at V and 5 bases at J, with 12 bases in the middle. CDR3: CAWTRDSDEQYF. The CDR3 nucleotides are TGTGCCTGGACCAGGGACTCGGACGAGCAGTACTTC.

This clonotype appeared many times. The CDR3 nucleotides are TGTGCCAGCAGTCGACGGGGACTAGCAGGTTGGGAGACCCAGTACTTC. It is translated as CASSRRGLAGWETQYF. The rearrangement uses TRBV27 and TRBJ2-5, with TRBD2 matching 9 bases. The V segment lost 5 bases and the J segment 5 bases; nucleotides outside the gene matches: 12. Germline V gives CDR1 MNHEY, CDR2 SMNVEV (reference sequence). This CDR3 is built from 16 residues.

This clonotype was recorded many times. This chain links TRBV30 with TRBJ1-5, with D hard to call. CDR1 is GTSNPN, CDR2 SVGIG, per germline (reference sequence). The CDR3 extends over 13 amino acids. With 2 bases removed from V and 6 bases from J, the gap between germline ends came to 11 bases. The CDR3 loop reads CAWSKGSGQPQHF. CDR3 sequence (DNA): TGTGCCTGGAGTAAGGGTTCGGGTCAGCCCCAGCATTTT.

This clonotype occurred many times. The chain links TRBV12-3 or TRBV12-4 to TRBJ2-1; 10 bases fit TRBD2. The CDR3 extends over 22 amino acids. Germline trimming cut 6 bases from V and 3 bases from J; bases unmatched to any gene: 26. CDR3 residues: CASSRRWGFWLAGAGVYNEQFF. CDR3 DNA: TGTGCCAGCAGCCGAAGGTGGGGGTTTTGGCTAGCGGGGGCTGGGGTCTACAATGAGCAGTTCTTC.

This clonotype has at least ten counts. The J gene is TRBJ2-1, the V gene TRBV6-2 or TRBV6-3; possibly TRBD2 for D (6 bases). V dropped 4 bases and J dropped 2 bases, with 12 bases sitting between them. This CDR3 comprises 15 residues. CDR1 and CDR2 (germline): MNHEY, SVGEGT. The DNA of the CDR3 is TGTGCCAGCAGTTCGGAGGGACTCGCCTACAATGAGCAGTTCTTC. It specifies CASSSEGLAYNEQFF.

This chain connects TRBV18 to TRBJ1-5; a weak D match, TRBD1 (5 bases). This CDR3 has 16 amino acids. CDR1 KGHSH and CDR2 LQKENI come from the germline V gene. V was clipped by 2 bases and J by 4 bases, with 15 bases between them. The CDR3 nucleotides read TGTGCCAGCTCACCAGGGGCAGGGAATAGGAATCAGCCCCAGCATTTT. As protein: CASSPGAGNRNQPQHF. The whole variable domain, remainder taken from reference TRBV18 and TRBJ1-5, is NAGVMQNPRHLVRRRGQEARLRCSPMKGHSHVYWYRQLPEEGLKFMVYLQKENIIDESGMPKERFSAEFPKEGPSILRIQQVVRGDSAAYFCASSPGAGNRNQPQHFGDGTRLSIL.

The chain has TRBV27 and TRBJ1-2; TRBD1 aligns across 7 bases. This CDR3 has 14 residues. Unmatched junction bases numbered 4, after V lost 5 bases and J lost 1 base. In germline, CDR1 is MNHEY, CDR2 SMNVEV (reference sequence). The CDR3 nucleotides read TGTGCCAGCAGTCAACAGGGGTTTAACTATGGCTACACCTTC. It encodes CASSQQGFNYGYTF.

By share, this clonotype counts as medium-sized. The rearrangement joins TRBV5-1 to TRBJ1-1, with no clear D. V lost 7 bases and J 1 base, leaving 17 bases between the germline ends. CDR1 is SGHRS, CDR2 YFSETQ, per germline. The CDR3 loop spans 15 amino acids. CDR3 in DNA: TGCGCCAGCGCTTCCCGTGGCAGGACGAACACTGAAGCTTTCTTT. This encodes CASASRGRTNTEAFF.

The J gene is TRBJ1-1, the V gene TRBV6-1; no reliable D call. The germline gives CDR1 MNHNS, CDR2 SASEGT. The CDR3 contains 13 residues. V gave up 6 bases and J gave up 1 base, with 9 bases separating them. In DNA, the CDR3 is TGTGCCAGCAGAGACCGCTCGAACACTGAAGCTTTCTTT. This translates into CASRDRSNTEAFF.

This clonotype has a count of ten or more. The chain joins TRBV6-5 to TRBJ2-6; 8 bases are shared with TRBD1. Looked up from germline, CDR1 is MNHEY and CDR2 is SVGAGI. J was trimmed by 12 bases and V by 0 bases; bases with no gene match: 4. The length of the CDR3 is 14 residues. The CDR3 DNA reads as TGTGCCAGCAGTTACTCGATACAGGGGGGCGTCCTGACTTTC. Protein: CASSYSIQGGVLTF.

This clonotype was seen repeatedly, ten times or more. The chain has TRBV12-3 or TRBV12-4 and TRBJ1-5, with D unresolved. Trimming stripped 6 bases from V and 2 bases from J, with 11 bases between. This CDR3 spans 14 amino acids. The CDR3 protein is CASSRNEGNQPQHF. DNA for the CDR3: TGTGCCAGCAGCCGGAATGAGGGCAATCAGCCCCAGCATTTT.

This clonotype came up many times. This rearrangement joins TRBV28 to TRBJ2-3, with a possible D match to TRBD2 (5 bases). This CDR3 contains 14 residues. The V and J ends lost 4 bases and 6 bases respectively, with 14 bases between them. Germline CDR1 reads MDHEN; CDR2 reads SYDVKM. The CDR3: CASSYSGFRDTQYF. As DNA, the CDR3 is TGTGCCAGCAGTTATTCGGGGTTTCGGGATACGCAGTATTTT.

This clonotype was seen many times. J is TRBJ2-7 and V is TRBV18, with a possible D match to TRBD2 (5 bases). CDR1 is KGHSH, CDR2 LQKENI, per germline. The CDR3 runs 13 residues. V lost 2 bases and J 3 bases, leaving 8 bases between the germline ends. Here the CDR3 DNA reads TGTGCCAGCTCACCAGCAGCGGACTACGAGCAGTACTTC. This gives the protein CASSPAADYEQYF.

In its sample, this clonotype was seen many times. The chain uses TRBV3-1 and TRBJ2-7; the match to TRBD1 covers 8 bases. Germline CDR1 reads LGHDT; CDR2 reads YNNKEL (reference sequence). The CDR3 has 14 amino acids. Trimming at V came to 2 bases and at J to 5 bases, leaving 5 bases not matched to a gene. The CDR3 here is CASSQSTGAHEQYF. The CDR3 DNA reads TGTGCCAGCAGCCAATCGACAGGGGCCCACGAGCAGTACTTC.

This clonotype is medium-sized in the sample. The rearrangement joins TRBV29-1 to TRBJ2-7, with 10 bases lining up with TRBD1. CDR3 length: 15 amino acids. Germline assignment: CDR1 SQVTM and CDR2 ANQGSEA. V lost 4 bases to trimming and J lost 7 bases; unmatched junction nucleotides: 13. DNA for the CDR3: TGCAGCGTTGTCGGTCTAGACAGGGGGCCGGAGGAGCAGTACTTC. It yields the protein CSVVGLDRGPEEQYF.